One and the same sample provided the 7 T cell receptor beta chains below, sequenced in a study of T-cell memory formation after mild COVID-19. TCRdb reanalysed the 5' RACE reads using MiXCR and keeps one entry per CDR3 protein. Counted here are approximately 300,000 distinct CDR3 sequences, less than 20% occurring once; the ten biggest clones make up under 25%. Sequenced: PBMCs or a T cell subset sorted from them (not recorded which). The receptors were gathered from a man between 18 and 29 years old who had mild COVID-19 (a few samples of this study predate the infection). Cell type and time point are not known.

This clonotype was counted between two and nine times. V is TRBV7-3 and J is TRBJ2-3; D ambiguous. Trimming left V 4 bases short and J 4 bases short, with 15 bases between. The CDR3 contains 15 residues. Germline CDR1 reads SGHTA; CDR2 reads FQGTGA. CDR3 nucleotide sequence: TGTGCCAGCAGCTCATTCCCGGGCACCTCAGATACGCAGTATTTT. As protein: CASSSFPGTSDTQYF.

The J gene is TRBJ1-1, the V gene TRBV6-2 or TRBV6-3; a possible D gene is TRBD1 (6 bases). The CDR3 sequence is 17 residues long. CDR1 MNHEY and CDR2 SVGEGT come from the germline V gene. V was trimmed by 6 bases and J by 3 bases, leaving 23 bases between them. The CDR3 DNA is TGTGCCAGCAGAAACCCACTAGGGGGATCAACATACACTGAAGCTTTCTTT. Amino acids: CASRNPLGGSTYTEAFF.

The chain uses TRBV6-5 and TRBJ2-2, with no clear D. The CDR3 consists of 16 residues. Germline V gene lookup returns CDR1 MNHEY and CDR2 SVGAGI. V lost 0 bases, J lost 2 bases, and 10 bases lay in between. CDR3 protein: CASSYSPGSNTGELFF. The CDR3, as DNA: TGTGCCAGCAGTTACTCCCCCGGGTCCAACACCGGGGAGCTGTTTTTT.

This clonotype was picked up many times. Germline is not matched at one junction end, which may reflect a read error. V and J are TRBV5-1 and TRBJ1-5; D remains unclear. The CDR3 spans 13 residues. Germline V CDR1 and CDR2: SGHRS, YFSETQ. The CDR3 sequence is CASSLGRDQPQHF. CDR3 DNA sequence: TGTGCCAGCAGTTTAGGCAGAGATCAGCCCCAGCATTTT.

This rearrangement joins TRBV20-1 to TRBJ2-4, with D uncertain. The CDR3 runs 11 residues. Germline V CDR1 and CDR2: DFQATT, SNEGSKA (reference sequence). Trimming removed 4 bases at V and 9 bases at J, with 10 bases between. CDR3 in DNA: TGCAGTGCTAAATGGCAAAGCATTCAGTACTTC. This gives the protein CSAKWQSIQYF.

This clonotype was counted a few times. The CDR3 DNA reads as TGTGCCACCAGTGAGCTACAGGTGACCGGGGAGCTGTTTTTT. Protein sequence: CATSELQVTGELFF. This chain joins TRBV24-1 and TRBJ2-2; tentatively, D is TRBD1 (5 bases). The CDR3 is made up of 14 amino acids. CDR1 KGHDR and CDR2 SFDVKD come from the germline V gene. V was pared by 4 bases and J by 5 bases, with 10 bases between.

This clonotype has a handful of counts. The chain uses TRBV27 and TRBJ1-6; the D gene is possibly TRBD1 (5 bases). The CDR3 spans 13 residues. Trimming removed 7 bases from V and 10 bases from J, with 14 bases in between. CDR1 and CDR2 (germline): MNHEY, SMNVEV (reference sequence). In DNA, the CDR3 is TGTGCCAGCATGAGGGAGCGGGGCTCACCCCTCCACTTT. It codes for CASMRERGSPLHF.